This is a list of T cell receptor beta chains from one sample in a study of radiation and T cells in renal cell carcinoma. The table came from immunoSEQ multiplex PCR; TCRdb's copy has only in-frame clones and leaves some out. Among over 60,000 clones listed, over 80% were seen once. The specimen was blood, collected from a patient whose treatment included radiotherapy and nephrectomy. Receptor source: a woman aged 55-69 years with renal cell carcinoma. Each CDR3 is given with its conserved first and last residue. The order of the fields is V gene, clone size, D gene, J gene, CDR3 DNA, CDR3 protein. A D gene is named only where the DNA matches it firmly. Size tells how often a clone was seen (once, few, many) or the class of an expanded clone, and some rows leave it out.

V: TRBV6-5; size: -; D: -; J: TRBJ2-1; DNA: TGTGCCAGCACCTTCTACAGGGGGGGAAGAAATGAGCAGTTCTTC; CDR3: CASTFYRGGRNEQFF
V: TRBV7-2; size: -; D: TRBD1; J: TRBJ2-7; DNA: TGTGCCAGCAGCTTCCAGGGGGCCATAATGTACGAGCAGTACTTC; CDR3: CASSFQGAIMYEQYF
V: TRBV27; size: -; D: -; J: TRBJ2-6; DNA: TGTGCCAGCAGTTTATGGTCAGCTGGGGCCAACGTCCTGACTTTC; CDR3: CASSLWSAGANVLTF
V: TRBV6-1; size: -; D: TRBD2; J: TRBJ2-5; DNA: TGTGCCAGCACGTCCAGCGGGGGGGCGGGCGAGACCCAGTACTTC; CDR3: CASTSSGGAGETQYF
V: TRBV7-9; size: -; D: -; J: TRBJ1-2; DNA: TGTGCCAGCAGCTTAGCATTGACCGTAGGCTATGGCTACACCTTC; CDR3: CASSLALTVGYGYTF
V: TRBV19; size: -; D: -; J: TRBJ1-1; DNA: TGTGCCAGTAGTCCAGACAGGCAGAACACTGAAGCTTTCTTT; CDR3: CASSPDRQNTEAFF
V: TRBV20-1; size: -; D: TRBD1; J: TRBJ2-7; DNA: TGCAGTGCAGACAGGGAATCCGAGCAGTACTTC; CDR3: CSADRESEQYF
V: TRBV5-1; size: once; D: -; J: TRBJ2-2; DNA: TGCGCCAGCAGCTTGGCCTCGACGGTCACGGGTTCCGGGGAGCTGTTTTTT; CDR3: CASSLASTVTGSGELFF
V: TRBV5-1; size: once; D: -; J: TRBJ2-3; DNA: TGCGCCACCACCGTCAATGCCGGCACAGATACGCAGTATTTT; CDR3: CATTVNAGTDTQYF
V: TRBV19; size: -; D: TRBD2; J: TRBJ2-3; DNA: TGTGCCAGTAGTCCATCTAGCGGGGGCACAGATACGCAGTATTTT; CDR3: CASSPSSGGTDTQYF
V: TRBV5-1; size: -; D: -; J: TRBJ2-3; DNA: TGCGCCAGCAGCTTGGTTCACAGGGTGGTGGATACGCAGTATTTT; CDR3: CASSLVHRVVDTQYF
V: TRBV2; size: -; D: TRBD1; J: TRBJ1-1; DNA: TGTGCCAGCAGTGGGACAGGGGGCGAGGGCACTGAAGCTTTCTTT; CDR3: CASSGTGGEGTEAFF
V: TRBV5-8; size: -; D: -; J: TRBJ2-7; DNA: TGTGCCAGCAGGCCCCGGGACATGATCTCCTACGAGCAGTACTTC; CDR3: CASRPRDMISYEQYF